This T cell receptor (beta chain) was recovered during a study of vaccination effects on CD4 cells after COVID-19. Concerning this clone itself: Its antigen is undetermined.

TCRdb keeps only in-frame clones here, not all; method: immunoSEQ multiplex PCR. Among about 58,000 clones, about 74% were seen once, and the ten largest hold 2.5% to 3.5%. The germline V gene encodes CDR1 SEHNR and CDR2 FQNEAQ (reference sequence). Trimming pared 1 base from V and 5 bases from J, leaving 9 bases between. CDR3 size: 13 residues. Following 10 days of culture, CD4+ T cells were isolated. Vaccinated recipients, who were negative for nucleocapsid antibodies, had no history of SARS-CoV-2 infection. The chain links TRBV7-9 to TRBJ2-7; D is perhaps TRBD1 (6 bases). The clonotype comes from a human donor who received a COVID-19 vaccine. The sample here was CD4+ T cells from PBMCs cultured without peptide, taken before COVID-19 vaccination. CDR3 region: CASSLGTVHEQYV. The CDR3 DNA reads as TGTGCCAGCAGCTTAGGGACAGTTCACGAGCAGTACGTC.